Sequencing of this T cell receptor beta chain was carried out in a study of T-cell memory formation after mild COVID-19. Study summary: Across donors, TCR clusters were largely donor specific.

Comments on this clonotype: Its antigen remains unknown.

General study findings and limits: Contracting clones from day 15 to 85 had balanced CD4/CD8; later expanders favoured CD4+.

One entry per CDR3 protein, called by TCRdb with MiXCR from the 5' RACE reads. Of fewer than 200,000 distinct CDR3 sequences listed, 10% to 15% were seen once; the top ten hold roughly 3.3%. The V segment lost 3 bases and the J segment 8 bases; nucleotides outside the gene matches: 2. This CDR3 has 12 residues. Specimen: PBMCs or a T cell subset sorted from them (not recorded which). V is TRBV12-3 or TRBV12-4 and J is TRBJ1-2; 8 bases match TRBD1. The receptor's source is a man between 18 and 35 years old who had mild COVID-19 (a few samples of this study predate the infection). Cell type and time point are not known. The CDR3 sequence is CASSLTGEGYTF. Here the CDR3 DNA reads TGTGCCAGCAGTTTGACAGGGGAAGGCTACACCTTC.